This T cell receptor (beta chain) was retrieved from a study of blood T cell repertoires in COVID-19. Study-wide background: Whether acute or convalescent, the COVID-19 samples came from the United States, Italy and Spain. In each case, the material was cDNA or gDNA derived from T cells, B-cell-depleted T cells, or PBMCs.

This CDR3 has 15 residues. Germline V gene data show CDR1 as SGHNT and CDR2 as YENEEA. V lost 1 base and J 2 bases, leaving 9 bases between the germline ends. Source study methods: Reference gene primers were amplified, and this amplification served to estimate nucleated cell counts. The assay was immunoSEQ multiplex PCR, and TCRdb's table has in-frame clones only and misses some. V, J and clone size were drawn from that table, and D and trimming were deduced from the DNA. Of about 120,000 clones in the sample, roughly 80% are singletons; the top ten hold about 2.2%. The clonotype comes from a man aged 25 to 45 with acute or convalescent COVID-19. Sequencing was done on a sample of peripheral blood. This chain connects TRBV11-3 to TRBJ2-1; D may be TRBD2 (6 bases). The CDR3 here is CASSLGSGAYNEQFF. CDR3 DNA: TGTGCCAGCAGCTTAGGTAGCGGAGCCTACAATGAGCAGTTCTTC.